This T cell receptor beta chain was identified during a study of T cell clonality in common variable immunodeficiency. Most patients and controls had Caucasian heritage. No CVID subject was ill or on immunomodulatory drugs when sampled. This table comes from immunoSEQ multiplex PCR, and its TCRdb copy is limited to in-frame clones, with some not included. The counts give fewer than 40,000 clones, none of them seen only once; 5% to 7% is held by the top ten. The CDR3 spans 17 residues. J was trimmed by 0 bases and V by 3 bases; bases with no gene match: 10. From germline, CDR1 is LNHDA and CDR2 SQIVND (reference sequence). Comment on this clone: Its antigen is still unknown. The read comes to an end 3 residues before the CDR3 does, leaving the germline J gene to fill in the end.

Study results and limitations: Reportedly, TCR beta sequences from common variable immunodeficiency showed fewer deletions and N-nucleotide insertions. The cause of increased CVID clonality remains unclear without subpopulation sequencing. Compared with healthy controls, CVID subjects showed increased TCRbeta clonality, mostly in about a third.

The sequencing sample was made of peripheral blood mononuclear cells. The rearrangement joins TRBV19 to TRBJ2-7; 8 nucleotides align to TRBD1. This TCR was sampled from a human donor with common variable immunodeficiency. The CDR3 DNA, read in part, is TGTGCCAGTAGTATCATGTCCGGACAGGGCTCCTCCTACGAG. Its translation: CASSIMSGQGSSYE. In full, the CDR3 reads CASSIMSGQGSSYEQYF.